This T cell receptor (beta chain) stems from a study of blood T cell repertoires in COVID-19. The overall study: Donors in the United States, Italy and Spain gave samples during acute or convalescent COVID-19. In each case, the material was cDNA or gDNA derived from T cells, B-cell-depleted T cells, or PBMCs.

V shed 4 bases, J shed 1 base, and the junction held 5 bases outside the gene matches. The germline V gene encodes CDR1 SGHNT and CDR2 YYREEE (reference sequence). This CDR3 is 15 amino acids long. The data were produced by immunoSEQ multiplex PCR, yet TCRdb's version contains in-frame clones alone and is incomplete. There are 250,000 or so clones in the sample; just under 85% occur only once, and around 6.4% lies in the top ten. The genes are TRBV5-4 and TRBJ1-1; TRBD1 matches at 9 bases. Sequencing was performed on peripheral blood. The TCR originated in a woman aged 55-70 years with active or convalescent COVID-19. The CDR3 is CASSAQGARNTEAFF. As DNA, the CDR3 is TGTGCCAGCAGCGCACAGGGGGCAAGGAACACTGAAGCTTTCTTT.